The present T cell receptor (beta chain) was sequenced within a study of blood T cell repertoires in COVID-19. Study-level information: The cDNA or gDNA used as material had been derived from T cells, B-cell-depleted T cells, or PBMCs.

Authors' analysis steps: The authors estimated nucleated cell counts from reference gene primer amplification. Profiling relied on immunoSEQ multiplex PCR, and the TCRdb table lists in-frame clones only, not all of them. V, J and clone size are those of that table, while D and trimming were read from the DNA. The table records under 450,000 clones, about nine tenths of them present only once. Participant reports of clinical history set cohort assignment. The source is a woman in her thirties or forties who had been exposed to COVID-19. Sequenced input: PBMCs or T cells enriched from blood (not recorded which).

Here the CDR3 DNA reads TGTGCCAGCAGCCGACGGACAGGGGCCGACAATCAGCCCCAGCATTTT. Its translation is CASSRRTGADNQPQHF. This chain links TRBV7-9 with TRBJ1-5, with 9 bases aligning to TRBD1. The V and J ends lost 5 bases and 3 bases, in that order; junction bases with no gene match: 8. This CDR3 is 16 amino acids long. Per germline, CDR1 SEHNR and CDR2 FQNEAQ (reference sequence).